Listed here is a single TCR beta chain. Its antigen is undetermined. This sample is drawn from a study of T cell responses to AZD1222 COVID-19 vaccine. Regarding the study as a whole: Only after the peak T cell response were repertoires sampled.

TCRdb's table, derived via immunoSEQ multiplex PCR, lists solely in-frame clones and lacks some. This sample has some 65,000 clones; 79% occur once, and the top ten carry about a quarter. Germline V lookup: CDR1 MDHEN, CDR2 SYDVKM. The CDR3 length is 15 residues. The V and J ends lost 6 bases and 8 bases, in that order; junction bases with no gene match: 10. The sample in question was peripheral blood, obtained on day 0 of MenACWY control vaccination. The V gene is TRBV28, the J gene TRBJ2-1, with 10 bases lining up with TRBD1. The TCR comes from an adult in good health. CDR3 nucleotide sequence: TGTGCCAGCAGCATTGCCGGGACAGGGGACCATGAGCAGTTCTTC. Amino acid sequence: CASSIAGTGDHEQFF.